This T cell receptor beta chain was sequenced for a study of shared clonotypes between healthy human individuals. Background on the study: The study drew on a couple of women and three men aged 18 to 49 as donors.

The study, taken as a whole, reports: Sampling involved blood alone; tissue repertoires likely differ.

With 6 bases removed from V and 6 bases from J, the gap between germline ends came to 15 bases. CDR1 is KGHSH, CDR2 LQKENI, per germline. The length of the CDR3 is 14 residues. Details on this clone: Its cognate antigen is unknown. A much more abundant neighbour one base away suggests this may be a read error.

Loaded into unsorted PBMC replicate PCRs was approximately 300 ng DNA, 25,000 to 30,000 T cell genomes. Method: immunoSEQ multiplex PCR; TCRdb's copy keeps in-frame clones and lacks some. The sample yields about 490,000 clones, 76% seen once. The donor cohort consisted entirely of Caucasian adults residing in Nashville, Tennessee. The sequence came from a middle-aged woman in good health. Some clones in this sample may be carry-over from other donors' samples. Input material: PBMCs. This chain joins TRBV18 and TRBJ1-5; TRBD1 might be the D (5 bases). CDR3 nucleotides: TGTGCCAGCTCCTCGGCAGGGTTGGGTCAGCCCCAGCATTTT. As protein: CASSSAGLGQPQHF. The whole variable domain, remainder taken from reference TRBV18 and TRBJ1-5, is NAGVMQNPRHLVRRRGQEARLRCSPMKGHSHVYWYRQLPEEGLKFMVYLQKENIIDESGMPKERFSAEFPKEGPSILRIQQVVRGDSAAYFCASSSAGLGQPQHFGDGTRLSIL.